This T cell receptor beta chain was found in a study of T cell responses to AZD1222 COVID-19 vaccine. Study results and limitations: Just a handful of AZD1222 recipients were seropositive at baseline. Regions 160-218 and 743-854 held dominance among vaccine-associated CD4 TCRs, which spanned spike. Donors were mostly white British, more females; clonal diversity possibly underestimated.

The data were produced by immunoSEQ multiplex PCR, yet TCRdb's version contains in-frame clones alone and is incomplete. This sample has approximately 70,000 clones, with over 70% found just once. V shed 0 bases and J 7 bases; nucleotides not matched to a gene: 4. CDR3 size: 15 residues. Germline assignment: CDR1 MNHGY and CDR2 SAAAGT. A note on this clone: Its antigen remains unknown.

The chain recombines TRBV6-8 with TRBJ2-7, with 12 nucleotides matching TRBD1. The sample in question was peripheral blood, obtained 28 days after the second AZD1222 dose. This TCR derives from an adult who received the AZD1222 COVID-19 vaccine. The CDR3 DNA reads TGTGCCAGCAGTTACTCCGGGACAGGGGGCGGAGAGCAGTACTTC. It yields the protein CASSYSGTGGGEQYF.